This entry lists 28 T cell receptor beta chains sequenced from one sample in a study of tumor-infiltrating lymphocytes in localized non-small cell lung cancer. The method was immunoSEQ multiplex PCR; TCRdb's version includes in-frame clones alone and lacks a portion of them. Among 2,500 to 3,000 clones listed, around half were seen once. Specimen: uninvolved lung tissue not adjacent to the tumor. The receptors stem from a human donor with non-small cell lung cancer.

This chain connects TRBV4-1 to TRBJ2-7; D unclear. The CDR3 contains 14 residues. In germline, CDR1 is MGHRA, CDR2 YSYEKL. Deletions cut 0 bases from V and 2 bases from J, with 8 bases between. The CDR3 region has the DNA TGCGCCAGCAGCCAAGATCGTGCGGCCTACGAGCAGTACTTC. Protein sequence: CASSQDRAAYEQYF.

The genes are TRBV7-2 and TRBJ2-5, with 16 positions matching TRBD2. The CDR3 is 16 residues long. CDR1 is SGHTA and CDR2 is FQGNSA in the germline V gene. J was trimmed by 5 bases and V by 4 bases; bases with no gene match: 4. DNA of the CDR3: TGTGCCAGCAGCTCGGGGACTAGCGGGAGGGGGGAGACCCAGTACTTC. The encoded protein is CASSSGTSGRGETQYF.

V gene TRBV6-5 combines with J gene TRBJ1-1; no clear D gene. The CDR3 loop spans 14 amino acids. Germline lookup yields CDR1 MNHEY and CDR2 SVGAGI. Trimming removed 5 bases from V and 4 bases from J, with 14 bases in between. Written as DNA, the CDR3 is TGTGCCAGCAGTCCGAGAAGACGGGGCACTGAAGCTTTCTTT. It yields the protein CASSPRRRGTEAFF.

In this sample, this clone turned up once. CDR3 residues: CASSHPDRGIRGQFF. The CDR3 DNA sequence: TGCGCCAGCAGCCACCCGGACAGGGGGATTAGGGGGCAGTTCTTC. This chain joins TRBV4-1 and TRBJ2-1; TRBD1 matches 10 bases. The CDR3 length is 15 residues. In germline, CDR1 is MGHRA, CDR2 YSYEKL. V lost 3 bases to trimming and J lost 12 bases; unmatched junction nucleotides: 11.

This chain links TRBV7-2 with TRBJ2-1; 8 bases are shared with TRBD2. This CDR3 is 12 amino acids long. The V gene's germline CDR1 is SGHTA and CDR2 FQGNSA. V lost 1 base, J lost 13 bases, and 3 bases stayed unmatched. CDR3 bases: TGTGCCAGCAGCTTAGAGGGACTAGTCCAGTTCTTC. Encoded protein: CASSLEGLVQFF.

The J gene is TRBJ1-2, the V gene TRBV28; tentatively, D is TRBD1 (6 bases). The CDR3 totals 16 residues. V dropped 5 bases and J dropped 4 bases, with 20 bases sitting between them. The germline V gene encodes CDR1 MDHEN and CDR2 SYDVKM. CDR3 in amino acids: CASSGSGGPGGYGYTF. CDR3 nucleotides: TGTGCCAGCAGTGGCAGCGGGGGGCCCGGCGGCTATGGCTACACCTTC.

The CDR3 reads CASSSTTQLSTDTQYF. CDR3 in DNA: TGTGCCAGCAGTTCAACAACCCAACTAAGCACAGATACGCAGTATTTT. The gene calls are TRBV28 and TRBJ2-3; the D is unclear. Trimming removed 4 bases from V and 0 bases from J, with 14 bases in between. CDR1 and CDR2 (germline): MDHEN, SYDVKM. The CDR3 covers 16 residues.

V and J are TRBV27 and TRBJ1-2; TRBD1 matches at 8 bases. The V gene's germline CDR1 is MNHEY and CDR2 SMNVEV (reference sequence). CDR3 length: 12 residues. V lost 4 bases to trimming and J lost 8 bases; unmatched junction nucleotides: 3. CDR3 sequence (DNA): TGTGCCAGCAGTTCGCGGACAGGGGGCTACACCTTC. Its protein is CASSSRTGGYTF.

This clone was recorded a few times. V usage is TRBV5-1 and J usage is TRBJ1-2; no clear D. The CDR3 loop spans 14 amino acids. The V gene lost 0 bases and the J gene lost 0 bases, with 6 bases spanning the gap. Germline V CDR1 and CDR2: SGHRS, YFSETQ. This chain's CDR3 is CASSLERSNYGYTF. CDR3 sequence (DNA): TGCGCCAGCAGCTTGGAACGGTCTAACTATGGCTACACCTTC. Together with reference TRBV5-1 and TRBJ1-2, the CDR3 gives the full variable domain: KAGVTQTPRYLIKTRGQQVTLSCSPISGHRSVSWYQQTPGQGLQFLFEYFSETQRNKGNFPGRFSGRQFSNSRSEMNVSTLELGDSALYLCASSLERSNYGYTFGSGTRLTVV.

This sequence joins TRBV11-3 and TRBJ2-3; 8 nucleotides line up with TRBD1. Trimming took 5 bases from V and 2 from J; bases not matched to a gene: 6. This CDR3 has 15 residues. Germline lookup yields CDR1 SGHNT and CDR2 YENEEA. CDR3 coding DNA: TGTGCCAGCAGCGAGGGACAGGCGAACACAGATACGCAGTATTTT. Translating gives CASSEGQANTDTQYF. Complete variable domain (other parts from reference TRBV11-3 and TRBJ2-3): EAGVVQSPRYKIIEKKQPVAFWCNPISGHNTLYWYLQNLGQGPELLIRYENEEAVDDSQLPKDRFSAERLKGVDSTLKIQPAELGDSAVYLCASSEGQANTDTQYFGPGTRLTVL.

The chain has TRBV6-5 and TRBJ2-1, with a weak D call TRBD2 (5 bases). CDR1 is MNHEY, CDR2 SVGAGI, per germline. CDR3 length equals 15 residues. Trimming stripped 6 bases from V and 4 bases from J, with 16 bases between. CDR3 DNA sequence: TGTGCCAGCAGCACGGGGTGGGGAACATACAATGAGCAGTTCTTC. Its translation is CASSTGWGTYNEQFF.

This clone has more than one count but fewer than ten. This chain links TRBV7-8 with TRBJ1-2; TRBD1 aligns across 7 bases. Per the germline V gene, CDR1 is SGHVS and CDR2 is FQNEAQ. The CDR3 spans 15 residues. Losses at the gene ends were 1 base for V and 2 bases for J; bases not matched to a gene: 4. The CDR3 DNA sequence: TGTGCCAGCAGCTTAGAGACAGGGTGGAACTATGGCTACACCTTC. This sequence encodes CASSLETGWNYGYTF.

The chain joins TRBV5-5 to TRBJ1-5; 7 bases match TRBD1. CDR1 is SGHKS, CDR2 YYEKEE, per germline (reference sequence). This CDR3 region has 15 residues. The trim removed 2 bases at V and 3 bases at J, leaving 5 bases unmatched. CDR3 in amino acids: CASSFTGDYNQPQHF. CDR3 bases: TGTGCCAGCAGCTTCACAGGGGACTACAATCAGCCCCAGCATTTT.

The J gene is TRBJ2-5, the V gene TRBV25-1; a weak D match, TRBD2 (5 bases). V shed 4 bases and J shed 4 bases, with 16 bases lying between them. Germline V lookup: CDR1 MGHDK, CDR2 SYGVNS. The CDR3 loop spans 15 amino acids. DNA for the CDR3: TGTGCCAGCAGTGCCAGAGGGAGAGGGTCAGAGACCCAGTACTTC. It yields the protein CASSARGRGSETQYF.

This clone was counted once. The chain uses TRBV5-1 and TRBJ1-1, with 7 bases matching TRBD1. The CDR3 totals 16 residues. Germline values: CDR1 SGHRS, CDR2 YFSETQ. V shed 3 bases and J 1 base; nucleotides not matched to a gene: 9. CDR3 sequence reads: CASSYEGQRPNTEAFF. CDR3 in DNA: TGCGCCAGCAGCTACGAGGGACAGAGACCGAACACTGAAGCTTTCTTT. Supplemented by reference TRBV5-1 and TRBJ1-1, the full variable domain reads KAGVTQTPRYLIKTRGQQVTLSCSPISGHRSVSWYQQTPGQGLQFLFEYFSETQRNKGNFPGRFSGRQFSNSRSEMNVSTLELGDSALYLCASSYEGQRPNTEAFFGQGTRLTVV.

V is TRBV19 and J is TRBJ2-5, with 8 bases fitting TRBD1. CDR3 size: 15 residues. CDR1 LNHDA and CDR2 SQIVND come from the germline V gene (reference sequence). V lost 2 bases, J lost 6 bases, and 8 bases stayed unmatched. The CDR3 nucleotides read TGTGCCAGTAGTATATACGACAGGGGTGGGAAGACCCAGTACTTC. This encodes CASSIYDRGGKTQYF.

This chain links TRBV19 with TRBJ2-3, with D perhaps TRBD1 (5 bases). V was clipped by 3 bases and J by 1 base, with 8 bases between them. Germline CDR1 reads LNHDA; CDR2 reads SQIVND (reference sequence). This CDR3 has 14 residues. The CDR3 spells CASSMGQRTDTQYF. CDR3 bases: TGTGCCAGTAGTATGGGGCAGCGCACAGATACGCAGTATTTT.

In its sample, this clone was seen a few times. The chain recombines TRBV10-2 with TRBJ2-6; the D is unclear. The germline V and J ends were trimmed by 8 bases and 2 bases, with 4 bases remaining between them. Germline V gene sequence: CDR1 WSHSY, CDR2 SAAADI. The CDR3 extends over 12 amino acids. CDR3 amino acids: CASGTGANVLTF. In DNA form, the CDR3 reads TGCGCCAGCGGTACTGGGGCCAACGTCCTGACTTTC.

V is TRBV28 and J is TRBJ1-4; the D is unclear. The germline gives CDR1 MDHEN, CDR2 SYDVKM. The CDR3 length is 14 residues. Trimming took 1 base from V and 8 from J, leaving 11 bases between them. CDR3 nucleotide sequence: TGTGCCAGCAGTTTATCCGGGCAGGCCGAAAAACTGTTTTTT. Its protein product is CASSLSGQAEKLFF.

This clone was counted only a few times. The chain links TRBV29-1 to TRBJ2-7, with TRBD2 matching over 9 bases. The germline V gene encodes CDR1 SQVTM and CDR2 ANQGSEA. CDR3 length equals 12 residues. V was pared by 6 bases and J by 2 bases, with 2 bases of the junction left unmatched. The CDR3 sequence: CSVLAGTYEQYF. As DNA, the CDR3 is TGCAGCGTACTAGCGGGTACCTACGAGCAGTACTTC.

The chain carries TRBV28 and TRBJ2-2; 12 bases are shared with TRBD1. Trimming at V came to 6 bases and at J to 7 bases, leaving 9 bases not matched to a gene. The CDR3 sequence is 16 residues long. Germline V gene data show CDR1 as MDHEN and CDR2 as SYDVKM. CDR3 bases: TGTGCCAGCAGAGTCGGGACAGGGGGCGATGGCGGGGAGCTGTTTTTT. This sequence encodes CASRVGTGGDGGELFF.

A single count supports this clone. The chain uses TRBV7-2 and TRBJ1-3; no definite D call. The CDR3 is made up of 16 amino acids. The germline CDR1 and CDR2 sequences are SGHTA and FQGNSA. V was trimmed by 2 bases and J by 0 bases, leaving 11 bases between them. The CDR3 nucleotides are TGTGCCAGCAGCTTAAAGTTACAGAGCTCTGGAAACACCATATATTTT. The encoded protein is CASSLKLQSSGNTIYF.

As for this clone: This specimen includes other DNA sequences encoding the same CDR3. The chain employs TRBV9 and TRBJ2-7, with D unclear. CDR1 is SGDLS, CDR2 YYNGEE, per germline. The CDR3 extends over 12 amino acids. The V gene lost 4 bases and the J gene lost 3 bases, with 8 bases spanning the gap. The CDR3 coding sequence is TGTGCCAGCAGCAGCCGGAGCTACGAGCAGTACTTC. Amino acids: CASSSRSYEQYF.

V usage is TRBV5-6 and J usage is TRBJ2-7, with D perhaps TRBD2 (6 bases). Trimming took 4 bases from V and 0 from J, leaving 14 bases between them. CDR1 is SGHDT and CDR2 is YYEEEE in the germline V gene. The CDR3 runs to 15 residues. CDR3 nucleotides: TGTGCCAGCAGCCCGGAACTAGCCCTCTCCTACGAGCAGTACTTC. Translated, it gives CASSPELALSYEQYF.

The chain combines TRBV14 with TRBJ2-7; 9 bases are a match to TRBD2. Losses at the gene ends were 4 bases for V and 6 bases for J; bases not matched to a gene: 13. The CDR3 covers 16 residues. From germline, CDR1 is SGHDN and CDR2 FVKESK. Written as DNA, the CDR3 is TGTGCCAGCAGCCCTCCCCTAGCGGGGTATGTGGGCGAGCAGTACTTC. Translated: CASSPPLAGYVGEQYF.

The chain couples TRBV6-6 to TRBJ1-1, with D hard to call. Germline V gene data show CDR1 as MNHNY and CDR2 as SVGAGI (reference sequence). The CDR3 totals 13 residues. Between the trimmed V and J ends, which lost 0 bases and 4 bases, there was a span of 6 bases. CDR3: CASSYSTITEAFF. The CDR3 DNA sequence: TGTGCCAGCAGTTACTCGACAATCACTGAAGCTTTCTTT.

This clone was counted only a few times. This chain joins TRBV6-5 and TRBJ1-1; D is undetermined. The CDR3 extends over 14 amino acids. CDR1 and CDR2 (germline): MNHEY, SVGAGI. Trimming took 2 bases from V and 1 from J, leaving 8 bases between them. CDR3 protein: CASSYRRQNTEAFF. The CDR3 DNA follows: TGTGCCAGCAGTTACAGGCGGCAGAACACTGAAGCTTTCTTT.

The chain uses TRBV28 and TRBJ2-1, with D perhaps TRBD1 (6 bases). CDR1 MDHEN and CDR2 SYDVKM come from the germline V gene. V shed 2 bases and J shed 7 bases, with 12 bases lying between them. The CDR3 consists of 14 residues. DNA of the CDR3: TGTGCCAGCAGTTTAACAGGGTTCAATAATGAGCAGTTCTTC. The encoded protein is CASSLTGFNNEQFF.